Listed below are T cell receptor beta chains from one sample, sequenced in a study of OX40 agonist ivuxolimab in advanced cancers. The assay was immunoSEQ multiplex PCR, and TCRdb's table has in-frame clones only and misses some. The profile covers some 29,000 clones, with around nine tenths appearing a single time and 9.4% taken by the ten largest. The sample consisted of CD4+ or CD8+ T cells sorted from blood, taken in a trial of the OX40 agonist ivuxolimab. The receptors shown here come from an adult with an advanced solid tumor such as melanoma, head and neck, liver or kidney cancer. CDR3s include the opening cysteine and the closing phenylalanine or tryptophan. Fields, in order: J gene, V gene, CDR3 length, clone size, D gene, CDR3 protein, CDR3 DNA. D genes are given only for firm matches. Clone sizes are given selectively: once, few, many, or a class where the clone is expanded.

j_call: TRBJ1-6
v_call: TRBV5-4
cdr3_length: 14
clone_size: .
d_call: .
cdr3_aa: CASSLGQVSSPLHF
cdr3_nt: TGTGCCAGCAGCTTGGGACAGGTGTCTTCACCCCTCCACTTT

j_call: TRBJ1-6
v_call: TRBV10-3
cdr3_length: 14
clone_size: .
d_call: .
cdr3_aa: CAISESGGNSPLHF
cdr3_nt: TGTGCCATCAGTGAGTCAGGGGGTAATTCACCCCTCCACTTT

j_call: TRBJ1-1
v_call: TRBV7-9
cdr3_length: 13
clone_size: .
d_call: .
cdr3_aa: CASSYGLNTEAFF
cdr3_nt: TGTGCCAGCAGCTACGGTCTGAACACTGAAGCTTTCTTT

j_call: TRBJ2-7
v_call: TRBV7-9
cdr3_length: 16
clone_size: .
d_call: .
cdr3_aa: CASSLVGGLHTYEQYF
cdr3_nt: TGTGCCAGCAGCTTAGTGGGGGGCCTCCATACCTACGAGCAGTACTTC

j_call: TRBJ1-1
v_call: TRBV4-1
cdr3_length: 14
clone_size: .
d_call: TRBD1
cdr3_aa: CASSQGTGATEAFF
cdr3_nt: TGCGCCAGCAGCCAAGGGACAGGGGCCACTGAAGCTTTCTTT

j_call: TRBJ2-7
v_call: TRBV5-4
cdr3_length: 16
clone_size: few
d_call: TRBD1
cdr3_aa: CASSSNVGTATYEQYF
cdr3_nt: TGTGCCAGCAGCTCAAACGTCGGGACAGCAACCTACGAGCAGTACTTC

j_call: TRBJ2-3
v_call: TRBV18
cdr3_length: 15
clone_size: few
d_call: TRBD2
cdr3_aa: CASSPPGTRSDTQYF
cdr3_nt: TGTGCCAGCTCACCCCCCGGGACTAGATCAGATACGCAGTATTTT

j_call: TRBJ2-7
v_call: TRBV11-2
cdr3_length: 13
clone_size: .
d_call: .
cdr3_aa: CASSLGGGYEQYF
cdr3_nt: TGTGCCAGCAGCTTAGGGGGAGGCTACGAGCAGTACTTC

j_call: TRBJ2-1
v_call: TRBV15
cdr3_length: 15
clone_size: .
d_call: TRBD1
cdr3_aa: CATSTDRGNFNEQFF
cdr3_nt: TGTGCCACCAGCACCGACAGGGGGAATTTCAATGAGCAGTTCTTC

j_call: TRBJ1-5
v_call: TRBV7-3
cdr3_length: 13
clone_size: .
d_call: .
cdr3_aa: CASSLDSNQPQHF
cdr3_nt: TGTGCCAGCAGCTTAGATAGCAATCAGCCCCAGCATTTT

j_call: TRBJ2-1
v_call: TRBV19
cdr3_length: 15
clone_size: .
d_call: .
cdr3_aa: CASSPITGGGNEQFF
cdr3_nt: TGTGCCAGTAGCCCCATCACAGGAGGAGGCAATGAGCAGTTCTTC

j_call: TRBJ1-2
v_call: TRBV2
cdr3_length: 12
clone_size: .
d_call: .
cdr3_aa: CASSIRTDGYTF
cdr3_nt: TGTGCCAGCAGCATACGGACAGATGGCTACACCTTC

j_call: TRBJ2-1
v_call: TRBV11-2
cdr3_length: 13
clone_size: .
d_call: TRBD2
cdr3_aa: CASSWTSPQEQFF
cdr3_nt: TGTGCCAGCAGCTGGACTAGCCCTCAGGAGCAGTTCTTC

j_call: TRBJ2-1
v_call: TRBV27
cdr3_length: 13
clone_size: once
d_call: TRBD2
cdr3_aa: CASSLLAGGEQFF
cdr3_nt: TGTGCCAGCAGTTTGCTAGCGGGAGGTGAGCAGTTCTTC

j_call: TRBJ2-1
v_call: TRBV30
cdr3_length: 15
clone_size: once
d_call: TRBD2
cdr3_aa: CAWGSGRVIYNEQFF
cdr3_nt: TGTGCCTGGGGCAGCGGGAGGGTAATCTACAATGAGCAGTTCTTC

j_call: TRBJ1-2
v_call: TRBV6-5
cdr3_length: 12
clone_size: .
d_call: .
cdr3_aa: CASSIQGNGYTF
cdr3_nt: TGTGCCAGCAGTATCCAGGGGAATGGCTACACCTTC

j_call: TRBJ2-5
v_call: TRBV7-3
cdr3_length: 15
clone_size: once
d_call: .
cdr3_aa: CASSLSGFPQETQYF
cdr3_nt: TGTGCCAGCAGCTTATCAGGGTTCCCTCAGGAGACCCAGTACTTC

j_call: TRBJ1-3
v_call: TRBV27
cdr3_length: 16
clone_size: .
d_call: .
cdr3_aa: CASSLTGRTSGNTIYF
cdr3_nt: TGTGCCAGCAGTTTAACGGGGCGGACCTCTGGAAACACCATATATTTT

j_call: TRBJ2-1
v_call: TRBV9
cdr3_length: 17
clone_size: once
d_call: TRBD2
cdr3_aa: CASSVEVRAGGGNEQFF
cdr3_nt: TGTGCCAGCAGCGTAGAAGTCCGGGCGGGAGGGGGCAATGAGCAGTTCTTC

j_call: TRBJ2-3
v_call: TRBV5-4
cdr3_length: 15
clone_size: .
d_call: TRBD1
cdr3_aa: CASSFRDRVGDTQYF
cdr3_nt: TGTGCCAGCAGCTTCCGGGACAGGGTGGGAGATACGCAGTATTTT

j_call: TRBJ1-1
v_call: TRBV5-1
cdr3_length: 15
clone_size: .
d_call: .
cdr3_aa: CASSGGSPSRVIAFF
cdr3_nt: TGCGCCAGCAGCGGGGGATCCCCTAGCAGGGTAATAGCTTTCTTT

j_call: TRBJ2-7
v_call: TRBV11-2
cdr3_length: 14
clone_size: .
d_call: .
cdr3_aa: CASSFPRGKDEQYF
cdr3_nt: TGTGCCAGCAGCTTCCCCAGGGGAAAAGACGAGCAGTACTTC

j_call: TRBJ2-1
v_call: TRBV27
cdr3_length: 16
clone_size: .
d_call: TRBD2
cdr3_aa: CASRIWGEGRLDEQFF
cdr3_nt: TGTGCCAGCAGGATATGGGGGGAGGGCCGTTTAGATGAGCAGTTCTTC

j_call: TRBJ1-4
v_call: TRBV5-6
cdr3_length: 16
clone_size: .
d_call: .
cdr3_aa: CASSLGRGLGNEKLFF
cdr3_nt: TGTGCCAGCAGCTTGGGACGGGGGCTGGGTAATGAAAAACTGTTTTTT

j_call: TRBJ1-2
v_call: TRBV25-1
cdr3_length: 13
clone_size: once
d_call: .
cdr3_aa: CASSEFSWDGYTF
cdr3_nt: TGTGCCAGCAGTGAATTTAGTTGGGATGGCTACACCTTC

j_call: TRBJ1-3
v_call: TRBV6-5
cdr3_length: 13
clone_size: .
d_call: .
cdr3_aa: CASSSNDLYTIYF
cdr3_nt: TGTGCCAGCAGCTCGAACGACCTATACACCATATATTTT

j_call: TRBJ1-1
v_call: TRBV10-3
cdr3_length: 14
clone_size: .
d_call: .
cdr3_aa: CAISYKQESTEAFF
cdr3_nt: TGTGCCATCAGCTATAAACAGGAGAGCACTGAAGCTTTCTTT

j_call: TRBJ1-5
v_call: TRBV11-2
cdr3_length: 15
clone_size: .
d_call: .
cdr3_aa: CASSLGLPGPQPQHF
cdr3_nt: TGTGCCAGCAGCTTAGGCCTTCCGGGCCCTCAGCCCCAGCATTTT